This TCR beta chain came from a study of regulatory T cells in long-lasting Graves disease. The CDR3 totals 15 residues. With 0 bases removed from V and 5 bases from J, the gap between germline ends came to 11 bases. Germline V gene data show CDR1 as GTSNPN and CDR2 as SVGIG (reference sequence). Time point: persistent/refractory GD, antithyroid drugs over 5 years with positive TRAb. The TCR library used RNA extracted from PBMCs. A blood draw put about 8.2 milliliters of peripheral blood into EDTA tubes. Building of the TCR beta libraries involved iRepertoire HTBI primers and Arm-PCR of CDR3 regions. TCRdb analysed the multiplex PCR reads with MiXCR anew, one entry per CDR3 protein. The sample has a few hundred thousand distinct CDR3 sequences, about 20% seen once; the top ten hold about a quarter. Study-level results: The TCR repertoire of persistent Graves' patients was less diverse than that of newly diagnosed ones. Investigators studied peripheral blood only, not thyroid tissue. Persistent patients shared 2,741 public clonotypes among themselves. Newly diagnosed patients shared fewer, at nearly 1,000.

Turning to this clonotype: Its antigen is not known.

The chain uses TRBV30 and TRBJ1-6, with D hard to call. This specimen was peripheral blood mononuclear cells (PBMCs), taken when the disease was refractory, from a patient treated with antithyroid drugs. The origin of this receptor is a female donor with Graves disease. For the CDR3, the DNA is TGTGCCTGGAGTGTAGGGAATCCAGATAATTCACCCCTCCACTTT. Encoded protein: CAWSVGNPDNSPLHF.